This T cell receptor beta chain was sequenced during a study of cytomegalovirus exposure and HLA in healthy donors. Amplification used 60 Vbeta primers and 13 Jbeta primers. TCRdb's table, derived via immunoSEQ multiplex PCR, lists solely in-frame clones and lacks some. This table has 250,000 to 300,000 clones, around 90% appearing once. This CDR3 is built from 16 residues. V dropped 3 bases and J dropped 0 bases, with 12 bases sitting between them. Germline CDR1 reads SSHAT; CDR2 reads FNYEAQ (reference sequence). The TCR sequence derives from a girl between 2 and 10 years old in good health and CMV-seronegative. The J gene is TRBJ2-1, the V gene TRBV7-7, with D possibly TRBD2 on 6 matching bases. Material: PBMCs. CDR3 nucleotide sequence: TGTGCCAGCAGCTTCTCTAGCGTCAGCTCCTACAATGAGCAGTTCTTC. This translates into CASSFSSVSSYNEQFF.